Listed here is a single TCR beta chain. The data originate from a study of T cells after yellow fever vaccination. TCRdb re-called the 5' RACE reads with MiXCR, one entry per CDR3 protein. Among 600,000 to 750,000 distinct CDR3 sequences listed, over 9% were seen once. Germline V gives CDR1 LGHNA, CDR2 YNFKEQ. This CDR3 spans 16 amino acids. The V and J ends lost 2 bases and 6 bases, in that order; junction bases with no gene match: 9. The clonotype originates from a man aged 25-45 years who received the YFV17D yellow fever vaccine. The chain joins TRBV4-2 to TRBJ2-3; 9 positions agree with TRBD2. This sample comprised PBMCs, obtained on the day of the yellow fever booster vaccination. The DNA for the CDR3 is TGTGCCAGCAGCCAACTCGCGGGAGGGGTCACGGATACGCAGTATTTT. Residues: CASSQLAGGVTDTQYF.